The source of this T cell receptor (beta chain) is a study of glioma-infiltrating T cells after dendritic cell vaccination. Clones were read by immunoSEQ multiplex PCR, and TCRdb kept only the in-frame ones, dropping some. The table shows more than 100,000 clones, with more than 80% occurring only once. With regard to this clone: Its antigen is not identified.

The germline CDR1 and CDR2 sequences are SGHTA and FQGNSA. Losses at the gene ends were 5 bases for V and 6 bases for J; bases not matched to a gene: 2. This CDR3 has 13 residues. General study results and limits: Patients with more pretreatment TILs had longer time to progression and survival. Complete blood and tumor specimen sets were limited to few patients.

The rearrangement joins TRBV7-2 to TRBJ2-7; 12 bases agree with TRBD2. The source material was blood, sampled before dendritic cell vaccination. The source is a human donor with glioblastoma. The CDR3 sequence is CASSPSGGGEQYF. The CDR3 DNA reads TGTGCCAGCAGCCCTAGCGGGGGGGGCGAGCAGTACTTC.